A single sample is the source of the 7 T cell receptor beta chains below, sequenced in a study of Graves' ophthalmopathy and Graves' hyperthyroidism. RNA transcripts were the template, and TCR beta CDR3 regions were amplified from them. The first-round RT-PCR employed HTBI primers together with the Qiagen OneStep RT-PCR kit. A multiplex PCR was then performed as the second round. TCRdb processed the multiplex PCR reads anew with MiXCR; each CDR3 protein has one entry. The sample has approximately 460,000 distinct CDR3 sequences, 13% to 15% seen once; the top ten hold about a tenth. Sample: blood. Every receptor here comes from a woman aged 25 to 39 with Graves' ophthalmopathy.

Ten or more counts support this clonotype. The DNA of the CDR3 is TGTGCCAGCAGCCCGGGACACAATGGGGACTATGGCTACACCTTC. Its protein product is CASSPGHNGDYGYTF. This chain joins TRBV7-3 and TRBJ1-2; D perhaps matches TRBD1 (6 bases). The V and J ends lost 5 bases and 3 bases respectively, with 16 bases between them. The CDR3 loop spans 15 amino acids. CDR1 and CDR2 from the germline V gene are SGHTA and FQGTGA. The variable domain in full, completed from reference TRBV7-3 and TRBJ1-2, reads GAGVSQTPSNKVTEKGKYVELRCDPISGHTALYWYRQSLGQGPEFLIYFQGTGAADDSGLPNDRFFAVRPEGSVSTLKIQRTERGDSAVYLCASSPGHNGDYGYTFGSGTRLTVV.

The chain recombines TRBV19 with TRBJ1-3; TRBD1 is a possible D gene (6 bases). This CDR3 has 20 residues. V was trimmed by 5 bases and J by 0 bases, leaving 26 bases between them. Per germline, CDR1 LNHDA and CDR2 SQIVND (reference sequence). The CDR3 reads CASSPRLGARETFSGNTIYF. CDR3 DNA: TGTGCCAGTAGTCCCCGCCTGGGGGCTCGGGAAACTTTCTCTGGAAACACCATATATTTT. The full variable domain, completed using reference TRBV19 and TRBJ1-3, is DGGITQSPKYLFRKEGQNVTLSCEQNLNHDAMYWYRQDPGQGLRLIYYSQIVNDFQKGDIAEGYSVSREKKESFPLTVTSAQKNPTAFYLCASSPRLGARETFSGNTIYFGEGSWLTVV.

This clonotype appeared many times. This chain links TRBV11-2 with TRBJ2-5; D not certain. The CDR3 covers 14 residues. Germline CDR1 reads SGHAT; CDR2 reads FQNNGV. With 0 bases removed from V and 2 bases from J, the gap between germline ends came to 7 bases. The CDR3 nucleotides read TGTGCCAGCAGCTTAGATGCAGGTCAAGAGACCCAGTACTTC. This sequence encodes CASSLDAGQETQYF.

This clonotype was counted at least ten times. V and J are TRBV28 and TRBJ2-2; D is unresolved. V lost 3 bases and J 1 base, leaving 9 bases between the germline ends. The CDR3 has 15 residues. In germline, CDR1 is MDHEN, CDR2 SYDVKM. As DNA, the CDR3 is TGTGCCAGCAGTTTTAGGGAACTGAACACCGGGGAGCTGTTTTTT. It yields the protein CASSFRELNTGELFF.

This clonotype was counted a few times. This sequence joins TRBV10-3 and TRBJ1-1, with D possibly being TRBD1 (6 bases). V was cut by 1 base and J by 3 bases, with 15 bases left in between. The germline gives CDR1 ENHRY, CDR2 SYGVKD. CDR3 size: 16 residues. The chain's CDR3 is CAISEFGGRRYTEAFF. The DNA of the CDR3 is TGTGCCATCAGTGAGTTCGGGGGGCGTAGATACACTGAAGCTTTCTTT.

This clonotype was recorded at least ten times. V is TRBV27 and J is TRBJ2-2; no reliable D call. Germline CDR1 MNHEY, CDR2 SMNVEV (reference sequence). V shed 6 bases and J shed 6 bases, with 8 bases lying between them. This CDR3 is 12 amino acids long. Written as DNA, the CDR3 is TGTGCCAGCAGCTTTTCTGCCGGGGAGCTGTTTTTT. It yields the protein CASSFSAGELFF.

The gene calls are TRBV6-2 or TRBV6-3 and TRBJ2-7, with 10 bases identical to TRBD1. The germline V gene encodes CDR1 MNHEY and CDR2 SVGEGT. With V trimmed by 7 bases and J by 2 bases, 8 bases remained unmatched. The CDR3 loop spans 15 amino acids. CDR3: CASTAAGTGAYEQYF. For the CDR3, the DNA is TGTGCCAGCACGGCCGCCGGGACAGGGGCCTACGAGCAGTACTTC.